These 32 T cell receptor beta chains came from one sample sequenced in a study of siplizumab effects on memory and regulatory T cells (dated by TCRdb to between 2018 and 2020). Preparation of the library involved the immunoSEQ multiplex PCR assay. This is the immuneACCESS table as TCRdb keeps it, with only in-frame sequences that have V and J called. A part of the clones is gone; compared with another copy, unresolved V genes explain less than half, and the rest is unexplained. For this sample the table gives about 62,000 clones, of which around 79% were detected only once. 0.42% of the sample goes to the ten largest clones. The sequenced material came from memory CD4+ T cells sorted from blood. The sample's cell subset or site label, decoded: unstimulated CD4+ memory T cells. Every receptor here comes from a human donor in good health.

V is TRBV7-9 and J is TRBJ2-3; weak D call: TRBD2 (6 bases). Germline CDR1 is SEHNR and CDR2 is FQNEAQ (reference sequence). The CDR3 runs 16 residues. V lost 5 bases and J 5 bases, leaving 20 bases between the germline ends. The CDR3 DNA reads TGTGCCAGCAGCCCCCAGGGATACGATAGCGGAGATACGCAGTATTTT. Translated: CASSPQGYDSGDTQYF. The full variable domain, rest sourced from reference TRBV7-9 and TRBJ2-3, is DTGVSQNPRHKITKRGQNVTFRCDPISEHNRLYWYRQTLGQGPEFLTYFQNEAQLEKSRLLSDRFSAERPKGSFSTLEIQRTEQGDSAMYLCASSPQGYDSGDTQYFGPGTRLTVL.

This chain uses TRBV23-1 with TRBJ2-5; D tentatively reads TRBD1 or TRBD2 (5 bases each). TRBV23-1 is labeled an ORF, and its function is uncertain. The CDR3 covers 14 residues. Trimming left V 7 bases short and J 1 base short, with 13 bases between. DNA of the CDR3: TGCGCCAGCACTCACCGGGACCCCCAAGAGACCCAGTACTTC. Residues: CASTHRDPQETQYF.

This clone was seen once. CDR3 nucleotide sequence: TGCAGCGTTGAAGGGTACTCCGGGGAGGGCAAAAACATTCAGTACTTC. Translating it yields CSVEGYSGEGKNIQYF. V gene TRBV29-1 combines with J gene TRBJ2-4; 7 bases fit TRBD2. Trimming took 1 base from V and 3 from J; bases not matched to a gene: 9. The CDR3 is 16 residues long. Per the germline V gene, CDR1 is SQVTM and CDR2 is ANQGSEA.

The V and J genes are TRBV5-6 and TRBJ2-2, with 11 positions matching TRBD2. There are 18 residues in the CDR3. Germline V CDR1 and CDR2: SGHDT, YYEEEE. The V gene end was trimmed by 4 bases and the J gene end by 2 bases; junction bases not matched to a gene: 10. The CDR3 DNA sequence: TGTGCCAGCAGCGGGGGACTAGCGGTGATAGTTAACACCGGGGAGCTGTTTTTT. This gives the protein CASSGGLAVIVNTGELFF.

With regard to this clone: The identical CDR3 is also encoded by other nucleotide sequences in the sample. V gene TRBV27 combines with J gene TRBJ2-4; D might be TRBD2 (6 bases). The CDR3 consists of 15 residues. Germline V lookup: CDR1 MNHEY, CDR2 SMNVEV (reference sequence). V was trimmed by 2 bases and J by 5 bases, leaving 13 bases between them. The CDR3 spells CASSLGRGGQNIQYF. Written as DNA, the CDR3 is TGTGCCAGCAGTTTAGGGCGGGGAGGCCAAAACATTCAGTACTTC.

This clone was observed a few times. The same CDR3 can be traced to other DNA sequences in this sample. The chain employs TRBV28 and TRBJ1-2; 11 bases match TRBD1. Germline CDR1 is MDHEN and CDR2 is SYDVKM. J was trimmed by 8 bases and V by 3 bases; bases with no gene match: 5. The CDR3 has 14 amino acids. The CDR3 here is CASSLGTGGRGYTF. CDR3 DNA: TGTGCCAGCAGTTTGGGGACAGGGGGTCGGGGCTACACCTTC.

The rearrangement uses TRBV7-9 and TRBJ2-6, with D possibly being TRBD1 (5 bases). The germline V and J ends were trimmed by 5 bases and 4 bases, with 9 bases remaining between them. The CDR3 has 14 amino acids. Germline CDR1 reads SEHNR; CDR2 reads FQNEAQ (reference sequence). CDR3: CASSTRQGANVLTF. DNA for the CDR3: TGTGCCAGCAGCACCCGACAGGGGGCCAACGTCCTGACTTTC.

The chain couples TRBV19 to TRBJ2-4, with D tentatively TRBD1 (6 bases). V shed 10 bases and J shed 0 bases, with 31 bases lying between them. This CDR3 is 20 amino acids long. Per the germline V gene, CDR1 is LNHDA and CDR2 is SQIVND (reference sequence). The chain's CDR3 is CATADTPGHHRILAKNIQYF. The CDR3 region has the DNA TGTGCCACCGCTGACACACCGGGACACCACCGGATCCTAGCCAAAAACATTCAGTACTTC.

The table lists this clone with a count of one. The chain links TRBV6-5 to TRBJ2-7; D perhaps matches TRBD1 (5 bases). The germline gives CDR1 MNHEY, CDR2 SVGAGI. This CDR3 has 11 amino acids. Trimming removed 5 bases at V and 7 bases at J, with 9 bases between. CDR3 amino acids: CASSEPGEQYF. CDR3 nucleotide sequence: TGTGCCAGCAGTGAACCAGGGGAGCAGTACTTC.

The genes are TRBV4-2 and TRBJ2-7; the match to TRBD2 covers 9 bases. CDR3 length equals 17 residues. V was pared by 1 base and J by 4 bases, with 11 bases of the junction left unmatched. In germline, CDR1 is LGHNA, CDR2 YNFKEQ. CDR3 sequence reads: CASSQVAASGDKYEQYF. CDR3 sequence (DNA): TGTGCCAGCAGCCAAGTAGCGGCTAGCGGGGATAAATACGAGCAGTACTTC.

This sequence joins TRBV2 and TRBJ1-4; D possibly corresponds to TRBD1 (5 bases). The CDR3 extends over 14 amino acids. Trimming took 4 bases from V and 8 from J, leaving 14 bases between them. Germline-derived CDR1 and CDR2 are SNHLY and FYNNEI. CDR3 in amino acids: CASSGYGGPEKLFF. The CDR3 coding sequence is TGTGCCAGCAGTGGATACGGGGGTCCAGAAAAACTGTTTTTT.

This chain links TRBV5-4 with TRBJ2-2; TRBD2 aligns across 15 bases. The length of the CDR3 is 18 residues. V lost 4 bases and J lost 4; bases outside the gene matches: 8. From germline, CDR1 is SGHNT and CDR2 YYREEE (reference sequence). Here the CDR3 DNA reads TGTGCCAGCAGCGTGGGACTAGCGGGGGGCCGGGGCACCGGGGAGCTGTTTTTT. It specifies CASSVGLAGGRGTGELFF.

The V call is TRBV18, the J call TRBJ1-2; D may be TRBD1 (5 bases). Deletions cut 6 bases from V and 4 bases from J, with 24 bases between. Germline V gives CDR1 KGHSH, CDR2 LQKENI. This CDR3 has 17 amino acids. The CDR3 here is CASSTAGADTATYGYTF. The CDR3 region has the DNA TGTGCCAGCTCTACTGCCGGGGCAGATACAGCTACCTATGGCTACACCTTC.

This sequence joins TRBV9 and TRBJ1-2; 8 bases fit TRBD1. The CDR3 has 13 residues. Looked up from germline, CDR1 is SGDLS and CDR2 is YYNGEE. Losses at the gene ends were 5 bases for V and 4 bases for J; bases not matched to a gene: 4. The CDR3 coding sequence is TGTGCCAGCAGGCAAACAGGGGGCTATGGCTACACCTTC. It translates to CASRQTGGYGYTF. The whole variable domain, remainder taken from reference TRBV9 and TRBJ1-2, is DSGVTQTPKHLITATGQRVTLRCSPRSGDLSVYWYQQSLDQGLQFLIQYYNGEERAKGNILERFSAQQFPDLHSELNLSSLELGDSALYFCASRQTGGYGYTFGSGTRLTVV.

J is TRBJ2-1 and V is TRBV28; D may be TRBD2 (5 bases). This CDR3 contains 14 residues. CDR1 is MDHEN, CDR2 SYDVKM, per germline. V shed 6 bases and J shed 11 bases, with 20 bases lying between them. The CDR3 loop is CASSPPAIEGKQFF. The CDR3 nucleotides are TGTGCCAGCAGCCCACCGGCAATAGAGGGAAAGCAGTTCTTC.

The V and J genes are TRBV2 and TRBJ1-5; the D gene is possibly TRBD1 (5 bases). The length of the CDR3 is 15 residues. The V end was cut by 7 bases, the J end by 6 bases, with 19 bases between. Germline values: CDR1 SNHLY, CDR2 FYNNEI. CDR3 sequence (DNA): TGTGCCAGCACTCAGGGAGTACCCCGAGGTCAGCCCCAGCATTTT. Its translation is CASTQGVPRGQPQHF.

The chain carries TRBV6-1 and TRBJ1-1, with D maybe TRBD1 (5 bases). The CDR3 is made up of 13 amino acids. Looked up from germline, CDR1 is MNHNS and CDR2 is SASEGT. Trimming shortened V by 7 bases and J by 4 bases, and 13 bases separated the two germline ends. CDR3 protein: CASMWDPSTEAFF. CDR3 coding DNA: TGTGCCAGCATGTGGGACCCCAGCACTGAAGCTTTCTTT.

The rearrangement links TRBV10-2 to TRBJ1-1, with D possibly TRBD1 on 5 matching bases. Germline assignment: CDR1 WSHSY and CDR2 SAAADI. Trimming pared 10 bases from V and 1 base from J, leaving 13 bases between. CDR3 size: 13 residues. CDR3 region: CAIRGTPNTEAFF. The CDR3 DNA sequence: TGCGCCATTAGGGGAACCCCGAACACTGAAGCTTTCTTT.

This chain joins TRBV7-3 and TRBJ2-3, with 9 bases aligning to TRBD2. Trimming at V came to 5 bases and at J to 6 bases, leaving 15 bases not matched to a gene. The germline CDR1 and CDR2 sequences are SGHTA and FQGTGA. The CDR3 totals 17 residues. The CDR3 coding sequence is TGTGCCAGCAGCGGCGAGCGGGGGGCCGCGCAGATGGATACGCAGTATTTT. It codes for CASSGERGAAQMDTQYF.

CDR3 amino acids: CASSEAMTGAYNEQFF. The CDR3 DNA reads TGTGCCAGCAGTGAAGCTATGACAGGGGCCTACAATGAGCAGTTCTTC. The genes are TRBV6-1 and TRBJ2-1; 8 bases align to TRBD1. This CDR3 is 16 amino acids long. Germline CDR1 MNHNS, CDR2 SASEGT. V was pared by 0 bases and J by 2 bases, with 3 bases of the junction left unmatched.

This clone was seen a handful of times. V usage is TRBV27 and J usage is TRBJ2-2; no definite D call. V lost 2 bases and J lost 3, with 13 bases in between. The germline gives CDR1 MNHEY, CDR2 SMNVEV (reference sequence). There are 16 residues in the CDR3. The CDR3 region is CASSLKLGLDTGELFF. DNA of the CDR3: TGTGCCAGCAGTTTAAAATTGGGTCTAGACACCGGGGAGCTGTTTTTT.

This clone turned up a few times. V is TRBV7-9 and J is TRBJ2-7, with 7 positions matching TRBD2. The CDR3 is 14 residues long. J was trimmed by 3 bases and V by 4 bases; bases with no gene match: 6. The germline V gene has CDR1 SEHNR and CDR2 FQNEAQ (reference sequence). In DNA form, the CDR3 reads TGTGCCAGCAGCTGGGACTATGGGGGCTACGAGCAGTACTTC. The encoded protein is CASSWDYGGYEQYF.

The rearrangement joins TRBV9 to TRBJ2-2; 9 bases map to TRBD1. CDR1 and CDR2 (germline): SGDLS, YYNGEE. The CDR3 consists of 17 residues. The ends lost 3 bases at V and 5 bases at J; junction bases unmatched: 11. CDR3 protein: CASSAPRQGVYTGELFF. CDR3 nucleotides: TGTGCCAGCAGCGCACCCAGACAGGGGGTTTATACCGGGGAGCTGTTTTTT.

This sequence joins TRBV19 and TRBJ2-5, with 9 positions matching TRBD2. V shed 5 bases and J 3 bases; nucleotides not matched to a gene: 10. The CDR3 totals 16 residues. Germline V gene sequence: CDR1 LNHDA, CDR2 SQIVND (reference sequence). This CDR3 is CASSLGGGALEETQYF. The DNA of the CDR3 is TGTGCCAGTAGTTTGGGCGGGGGGGCCTTAGAAGAGACCCAGTACTTC.

This sequence joins TRBV7-3 and TRBJ1-1, with 8 positions matching TRBD1. Trimming took 1 base from V and 1 from J; bases not matched to a gene: 5. Germline CDR1 and CDR2: SGHTA and FQGTGA. This CDR3 region has 16 residues. This CDR3 reads CASSLNNRGTNTEAFF. The CDR3 DNA is TGTGCCAGCAGCTTAAACAACAGGGGGACGAACACTGAAGCTTTCTTT.

The chain is built from TRBV28 and TRBJ1-2; no clear D gene. In germline, CDR1 is MDHEN, CDR2 SYDVKM. This CDR3 spans 14 amino acids. The V end was cut by 2 bases, the J end by 6 bases, with 13 bases between. The CDR3 nucleotides read TGTGCCAGCAGTTTAGAGGGAAAGACTCATGGCTACACCTTC. Its protein is CASSLEGKTHGYTF.

This chain uses TRBV4-1 with TRBJ1-6; D is undetermined. The CDR3 sequence is 18 residues long. Germline values: CDR1 MGHRA, CDR2 YSYEKL. Deletions cut 0 bases from V and 7 bases from J, with 19 bases between. In nucleotides, the CDR3 is TGCGCCAGCAGCCAAGAGGGATCGACGGGAGCAAAGAATTCACCCCTCCACTTT. Translation: CASSQEGSTGAKNSPLHF.

V gene TRBV5-6 combines with J gene TRBJ2-1, with 8 positions matching TRBD1. The CDR3 loop spans 15 amino acids. After removal of 2 bases from V and 4 bases from J, the junction contained 5 bases not matched to a gene. CDR1 and CDR2 from the germline V gene are SGHDT and YYEEEE. The CDR3 reads CASSLPGQVYNEQFF. For the CDR3, the DNA is TGTGCCAGCAGCTTACCGGGACAGGTTTACAATGAGCAGTTCTTC.

This clone appeared many times. The chain employs TRBV6-1 and TRBJ1-5; D possibly corresponds to TRBD1 (6 bases). The CDR3 is 14 amino acids. V lost 2 bases and J 7 bases, leaving 12 bases between the germline ends. CDR1 is MNHNS and CDR2 is SASEGT in the germline V gene. The CDR3 bases are TGTGCCAGCAGTGAAAATACAGGGAACCAGCCCCAGCATTTT. Protein: CASSENTGNQPQHF.

J is TRBJ2-2 and V is TRBV27; 7 nucleotides align to TRBD1. V gave up 9 bases and J gave up 4 bases; unmatched junction bases: 8. CDR3 length: 14 residues. Germline V CDR1 and CDR2: MNHEY, SMNVEV (reference sequence). In DNA, the CDR3 is TGTGCCAGTAACTTCGGGGACAGCACCGGGGAGCTGTTTTTT. The encoded protein is CASNFGDSTGELFF.

The chain employs TRBV19 and TRBJ1-1; D gene uncertain. Germline CDR1 LNHDA, CDR2 SQIVND (reference sequence). Trimming shortened V by 5 bases and J by 0 bases, and 10 bases separated the two germline ends. CDR3 length: 14 residues. The CDR3 protein is CASSFTPLNTEAFF. The CDR3 nucleotides are TGTGCCAGTAGTTTTACACCTCTGAACACTGAAGCTTTCTTT.

This chain uses TRBV6-6 with TRBJ2-7; 7 nucleotides match TRBD1. The CDR3 is made up of 14 amino acids. The germline CDR1 and CDR2 sequences are MNHNY and SVGAGI (reference sequence). Trimming cost V 4 bases and J 2 bases; bases outside gene matches: 5. The CDR3 sequence is CASSFQQGPYEQYF. The CDR3 nucleotides are TGTGCCAGCAGTTTTCAACAGGGGCCCTACGAGCAGTACTTC.